The clone carrying this TCR beta chain was counted a few times. Its specificity is not known. The germline V gene has CDR1 SGHVS and CDR2 FQNEAQ. The V end lost 5 bases, the J end lost 2 bases, and 15 bases lay between the germline ends. The CDR3 length is 15 residues. In the PCR, 60 Vbeta and 13 Jbeta primers were used. Clones were read by immunoSEQ multiplex PCR, and TCRdb kept only the in-frame ones, dropping some. The sample shows 150,000 to 200,000 clones, 80% of them seen only once. These data originate in a study of cytomegalovirus exposure and HLA in healthy donors. Study results and caveats: The productive fraction for most TCR beta V segments was about 90% or about 30% in an earlier analysis.

The sequenced sample was PBMCs. The sequence was obtained from a man aged 18-30 years in good health and CMV-seropositive. The chain recombines TRBV7-8 with TRBJ1-1; D may be TRBD1 (5 bases). In nucleotides, the CDR3 is TGTGCCAGCAGCCCGAGCTGGGGGGAAAACACTGAAGCTTTCTTT. Translation gives CASSPSWGENTEAFF.